These T cell receptor beta chains were read from a single sample in a study of cytomegalovirus exposure and HLA in healthy donors. Here immunoSEQ multiplex PCR was the method, and the copy in TCRdb shows in-frame clones only, minus some. This sample has hundreds of thousands of clones, with about 75% found just once. Sequencing used PBMCs. These receptors came from a female donor in good health and CMV-seronegative. CDR3s include the opening cysteine and the closing phenylalanine or tryptophan. A D gene is named only where the DNA matches it firmly. Where a row states a size, it is once, few, many or the class of an expanded clone; other rows omit it.

J: TRBJ2-4
D: TRBD2
size: .
V: TRBV6-5
DNA: TGTGCCAGCAGTCGACGACTAGCGGAAAAAAACATTCAGTACTTC
CDR3: CASSRRLAEKNIQYF

J: TRBJ2-1
D: .
size: .
V: TRBV25-1
DNA: TGTGCCAGCAAGGCTAGCGCCAGCTCCTACAATGAGCAGTTCTTC
CDR3: CASKASASSYNEQFF

J: TRBJ2-7
D: TRBD1
size: few
V: TRBV19
DNA: TGTGCCAGTAGTAAGGTGGCAGGGGGCTCCTACGAGCAGTACTTC
CDR3: CASSKVAGGSYEQYF

J: TRBJ2-2
D: .
size: .
V: TRBV7-9
DNA: TGTGCCAGCAGCTTAGGACACGGGGAGCTGTTTTTT
CDR3: CASSLGHGELFF

J: TRBJ2-7
D: .
size: .
V: TRBV27
DNA: TGTGCCAACACCAAAGCATCTCTAGCCGCAAGCTCCTACGAGCAGTACTTC
CDR3: CANTKASLAASSYEQYF

J: TRBJ1-5
D: .
size: few
V: TRBV5-6
DNA: TGTGCCAGCAGCTTGGGTGGAGGGCGAGGGCAGCCCCAGCATTTT
CDR3: CASSLGGGRGQPQHF

J: TRBJ2-7
D: .
size: .
V: TRBV9
DNA: TGTGCCAGCAGCGTAGACCCAAGTCCACTTAGCTCCTACGAGCAGTACTTC
CDR3: CASSVDPSPLSSYEQYF

J: TRBJ1-3
D: .
size: once
V: TRBV28
DNA: TGTGCCAGCAGTTTCCCCCCCAGTGGAAACACCATATATTTT
CDR3: CASSFPPSGNTIYF

J: TRBJ2-2
D: .
size: .
V: TRBV5-1
DNA: TGCGCCGCCAGGGTTGGGACTCTCAACACCGGGGAGCTGTTTTTT
CDR3: CAARVGTLNTGELFF

J: TRBJ2-5
D: .
size: .
V: TRBV21-1
DNA: TGTGCCAGCAGCATAAAAAGATGTAATTCGGGACTAGCGGCAGTGGGGGAGACCCAGTACTTC
CDR3: CASSIKRCNSGLAAVGETQYF

J: TRBJ2-3
D: TRBD2
size: few
V: TRBV4-2
DNA: TGTGCCAGCAGCACCCGGACTAGCGGGGGCACAGATACGCAGTATTTT
CDR3: CASSTRTSGGTDTQYF

J: TRBJ2-7
D: .
size: .
V: TRBV5-1
DNA: TGCGCCAGCAGCGCGGGCCCTGACTACGAGCAGTACTTC
CDR3: CASSAGPDYEQYF

J: TRBJ2-3
D: TRBD1
size: once
V: TRBV5-8
DNA: TGTGCCAGCAGCCCGACAGGGGTGGATACGCAGTATTTT
CDR3: CASSPTGVDTQYF

J: TRBJ2-2
D: TRBD1
size: .
V: TRBV5-1
DNA: TGCGCCAGCAGCTTGCGACAGGGGGAAGGCACCGGGGAGCTGTTTTTT
CDR3: CASSLRQGEGTGELFF

J: TRBJ2-7
D: .
size: once
V: TRBV5-1
DNA: TGCGCCAGCAGCCGAGGCCTCTCCTACGAGCAGTACTTC
CDR3: CASSRGLSYEQYF

J: TRBJ2-7
D: TRBD2
size: .
V: TRBV7-2
DNA: TGTGCCAGCAGCTTAGCCGGACTAGCGGGAGGTTACGAGCAGTACTTC
CDR3: CASSLAGLAGGYEQYF

J: TRBJ2-7
D: TRBD1
size: .
V: TRBV6-1
DNA: TGTGCCAGCAGCTTCGCGGGACAGGGCTACGAGCAGTACTTC
CDR3: CASSFAGQGYEQYF

J: TRBJ2-7
D: TRBD2
size: .
V: TRBV4-1
DNA: TGCGCCAGCAGCCAAGATCCGGGACTAGCCGACGCGTTCCAGTACTTC
CDR3: CASSQDPGLADAFQYF

J: TRBJ1-5
D: .
size: .
V: TRBV2
DNA: TGTGCCAGCAGTGATTCGGAGTCGCCCAATCAGCCCCAGCATTTT
CDR3: CASSDSESPNQPQHF

J: TRBJ2-7
D: .
size: once
V: TRBV6-1
DNA: TGTGCCAGCAGTGGGAGCTACGAGCAGTACTTC
CDR3: CASSGSYEQYF

J: TRBJ1-2
D: TRBD1
size: few
V: TRBV27
DNA: TGTGCCAGCAGTTCAGGACAGGGGTTGACCTATGGCTACACCTTC
CDR3: CASSSGQGLTYGYTF

J: TRBJ1-3
D: TRBD1
size: .
V: TRBV2
DNA: TGTGCCAGCAGGGGACAGTCTGGAAACACCATATATTTT
CDR3: CASRGQSGNTIYF

J: TRBJ1-2
D: TRBD1
size: few
V: TRBV10-3
DNA: TGTGCCATCAGGGGACAGGCGGAATCCGACGGCTACACCTTC
CDR3: CAIRGQAESDGYTF

J: TRBJ2-6
D: .
size: .
V: TRBV18
DNA: TGTGCCAGCTCTCAAGAACAGCTGGCTGGGGCCAACGTCCTGACTTTC
CDR3: CASSQEQLAGANVLTF

J: TRBJ2-1
D: .
size: once
V: TRBV6-1
DNA: TGTGCCAGCAGTGCCGACTACTACAATGAGCAGTTCTTC
CDR3: CASSADYYNEQFF

J: TRBJ1-1
D: .
size: .
V: TRBV19
DNA: TGTGCCAGTAGTATACCTGGGGGGGAGGTAGGGAACACTGAAGCTTTCTTT
CDR3: CASSIPGGEVGNTEAFF

J: TRBJ2-7
D: .
size: once
V: TRBV29-1
DNA: TGCAGCGTCCTATCGGGAGAACGGACCTACGAGCAGTACTTC
CDR3: CSVLSGERTYEQYF

J: TRBJ2-2
D: TRBD2
size: .
V: TRBV7-7
DNA: TGTGCCGGCAGCTCACGGACTAGCGGGAAGAACACCGGGGAGCTGTTTTTT
CDR3: CAGSSRTSGKNTGELFF

J: TRBJ2-2
D: .
size: once
V: TRBV6-1
DNA: TGTGCCAGCACCGGGACACAGCGAGCCGGGGAGCTGTTTTTT
CDR3: CASTGTQRAGELFF

J: TRBJ2-4
D: .
size: few
V: TRBV7-9
DNA: TGTGCCAGCAGCTCGACCGACAGGTTTCTAGCCAAAAACATTCAGTACTTC
CDR3: CASSSTDRFLAKNIQYF

J: TRBJ1-2
D: .
size: few
V: TRBV25-1
DNA: TGTGCCAGCAGGGGGCCGCGCGAATATGGCTACACCTTC
CDR3: CASRGPREYGYTF

J: TRBJ2-5
D: .
size: .
V: TRBV9
DNA: TGTGCCAGCAGCGTAGTAGCTGGGTTCCAAGAGACCCAGTACTTC
CDR3: CASSVVAGFQETQYF

J: TRBJ2-3
D: TRBD2
size: .
V: TRBV6-6
DNA: TGTGCCAGCAGTTACTGGGGTAGCGGGGAGGCAGATACGCAGTATTTT
CDR3: CASSYWGSGEADTQYF